The table lists the clone carrying this T cell receptor (beta chain) with a few counts. The antigen remains undetermined. The use of genomic DNA as template underpinned the TCR beta VDJ and CDR3 profiling. TCRdb processed the reads anew with MiXCR; each CDR3 protein has one entry. The data contain 150,000 to 200,000 distinct CDR3 sequences, 64% of them singletons. The sample belongs to a study of CD8+CD57+ T cells in acquired aplastic anemia. About the study: DNA recovered from sorted CD4+ and CD8+ cells had a mean of about 3 ug. Study observations and caveats: Patients and controls shared under 35 CD8+ CDR3 sequences, which appeared highly expressed in patients and within their immunodominant clones. Patient and control CD8+ Simpson's diversity was not significantly different.

V was trimmed by 3 bases and J by 1 base, leaving 12 bases between them. This CDR3 is 15 amino acids long. CDR1 is LNHNV and CDR2 is YYDKDF in the germline V gene (reference sequence). Sequences were obtained from sorted CD4+, CD8+, or CD8+CD57+ T cells (not recorded which) from PBMCs. This clonotype originated in a human donor with severe aplastic anemia or a healthy control (not recorded which). This chain joins TRBV15 and TRBJ1-2; tentative D call: TRBD1 (6 bases). CDR3 loop: CATSSPGHLNYGYTF. DNA for the CDR3: TGTGCCACCAGCAGTCCGGGACACCTTAACTATGGCTACACCTTC.